A single sample is the source of the 19 T cell receptor beta chains below, sequenced in a study of T-cell reconstitution after alpha-beta-depleted transplantation in children listed by TCRdb under 2016. Libraries were built with PCR. Instrument on record: Illumina HiSeq 2500. Molecular barcoding was employed in the preparation of TCR libraries, with unique molecular identifiers being used to normalize TCRbeta repertoire quantification. TCRdb reanalyzed the raw reads on its own, using fastp at Q25 for trimming and MiXCR for clone calling, and kept in-frame beta chains. All rows with the same CDR3 protein become a single entry with the most common DNA and genes. The sample yields around 370,000 distinct CDR3 sequences; 15% to 20% were counted once. The top ten constitute around 41% of the sample. The sample's treatment or condition label is to be understood as: allogeneic hematopoietic cell transplantation with graft depleted of TCRalphabeta T cells and CD19 B cells.

Sequenced here: PBMCs, mostly from graft donor cells, sampled 360 days after TCRalphabeta/CD19-depleted stem cell transplant. Source of these receptors: a male patient between 2 and 10 years old who had a stem cell transplant for acute lymphoblastic leukemia, so the T cells may come from the graft donor.

This clonotype was counted between two and nine times. J is TRBJ2-7 and V is TRBV2; weak D call: TRBD2 (6 bases). The length of the CDR3 is 13 residues. Trimming left V 5 bases short and J 5 bases short, with 13 bases between. Germline CDR1 is SNHLY and CDR2 is FYNNEI. The CDR3: CASSSGASDEQYF. The CDR3 DNA sequence: TGTGCCAGCAGTTCGGGAGCTAGCGACGAGCAGTACTTC.

Only a few counts were recorded for this clonotype. The junction shows a germline mismatch at one end, possibly a read error. The chain joins TRBV3-1 to TRBJ2-6; unclear D gene. Germline values: CDR1 LGHDT, CDR2 YNNKEL (reference sequence). The CDR3 has 18 residues. The CDR3 protein is CTSSPSTYPNSGANVLTF. The CDR3 bases are TGTACCAGCAGCCCATCAACCTACCCCAACTCTGGGGCCAACGTCCTGACTTTC.

In this sample, this clonotype turned up a few times. This sequence joins TRBV20-1 and TRBJ2-7, with D perhaps TRBD1 (5 bases). CDR1 is DFQATT and CDR2 is SNEGSKA in the germline V gene (reference sequence). V shed 5 bases and J shed 3 bases, with 14 bases lying between them. The CDR3 is 13 amino acids. CDR3 in amino acids: CSAPTVTRYEQYF. CDR3 coding DNA: TGCAGTGCTCCGACAGTAACCCGCTACGAGCAGTACTTC.

This clonotype was seen a few times. The V and J genes are TRBV29-1 and TRBJ2-1, with 10 bases that match TRBD2. Germline CDR1 SQVTM, CDR2 ANQGSEA. J gave up 5 bases and V 7 bases, and 5 bases lay outside the gene matches. CDR3 length equals 13 residues. For the CDR3, the DNA is TGCAGCGCCCGGACTAGCGGACACAATGAGCAGTTCTTC. It codes for CSARTSGHNEQFF.

This clonotype showed up many times. The genes are TRBV6-1 and TRBJ2-5; D remains unclear. The CDR3 contains 13 residues. The germline V gene has CDR1 MNHNS and CDR2 SASEGT. Deletions cut 2 bases from V and 2 bases from J, with 6 bases between. In DNA form, the CDR3 reads TGTGCCAGCAGTGAACCACCTCAAGAGACCCAGTACTTC. Its protein is CASSEPPQETQYF.

The J gene is TRBJ1-4, the V gene TRBV7-2, with D possibly being TRBD1 (6 bases). Germline CDR1 SGHTA, CDR2 FQGNSA. The CDR3 covers 15 residues. Trimming cost V 2 bases and J 3 bases, with 10 bases left between them. The CDR3 reads CASSLTGLSNEKLFF. The CDR3 DNA reads TGTGCCAGCAGCTTAACAGGGTTGTCTAATGAAAAACTGTTTTTT.

This clonotype was seen only a few times. The rearrangement links TRBV14 to TRBJ2-3; 11 bases align to TRBD2. The length of the CDR3 is 13 residues. V was pared by 7 bases and J by 6 bases, with 3 bases of the junction left unmatched. Per the germline V gene, CDR1 is SGHDN and CDR2 is FVKESK. CDR3 DNA: TGTGCCAGCACGCTAGCGGGAGGCGATACGCAGTATTTT. Protein product: CASTLAGGDTQYF.

The V and J genes are TRBV21-1 and TRBJ2-7; the table gives TRBD1 as D, unverified against the DNA. TRBV21-1 is listed as a pseudogene. The CDR3 extends over 15 amino acids. This CDR3 reads CASPNSRSESYEQYF. DNA for the CDR3: TGTGCCAGTCCGAATTCCCGGTCGGAAAGTTACGAGCAGTACTTC.

This clonotype was observed a few times. CDR3 DNA: TGTGCCAGCTCACCCAGGACGTATAGCACAGATACGCAGTATTTT. It specifies CASSPRTYSTDTQYF. V and J are TRBV18 and TRBJ2-3; D unclear. Germline CDR1 and CDR2: KGHSH and LQKENI. Trimming took off 3 bases at V and 0 bases at J, with 10 bases between the two ends. The CDR3 is made up of 15 amino acids.

The V call is TRBV28, the J call TRBJ2-1, with D uncertain. V was clipped by 6 bases and J by 9 bases, with 15 bases between them. In germline, CDR1 is MDHEN, CDR2 SYDVKM. This CDR3 comprises 13 residues. The CDR3: CASSRTFVGEQFF. CDR3 sequence (DNA): TGTGCCAGCAGCCGGACCTTCGTCGGTGAGCAGTTCTTC.

V and J are TRBV7-2 and TRBJ2-5; 10 bases align to TRBD2. J gave up 4 bases and V 6 bases, and 14 bases lay outside the gene matches. The CDR3 runs to 17 residues. The V gene's germline CDR1 is SGHTA and CDR2 FQGNSA. CDR3 DNA: TGTGCCAGCAGTCAAAGCCCTAGCGGGAGTATGGGAGAGACCCAGTACTTC. Protein: CASSQSPSGSMGETQYF. The whole variable domain, remainder taken from reference TRBV7-2 and TRBJ2-5, is GAGVSQSPSNKVTEKGKDVELRCDPISGHTALYWYRQSLGQGLEFLIYFQGNSAPDKSGLPSDRFSAERTGGSVSTLTIQRTQQEDSAVYLCASSQSPSGSMGETQYFGPGTRLLVL.

The rearrangement links TRBV15 to TRBJ2-3; 7 positions match TRBD2. V dropped 0 bases and J dropped 0; count of bases not matched to a gene: 12. CDR3 length: 19 residues. Germline CDR1 and CDR2: LNHNV and YYDKDF (reference sequence). The DNA for the CDR3 is TGTGCCACCAGCAGAGATCTCACCCGTGGACTAGAGAGCACAGATACGCAGTATTTT. The encoded protein is CATSRDLTRGLESTDTQYF.

This clonotype has a handful of counts. This chain joins TRBV12-3 or TRBV12-4 and TRBJ1-1, with 7 bases aligning to TRBD1. The trim removed 4 bases at V and 1 base at J, leaving 9 bases unmatched. CDR3 length: 16 amino acids. CDR3 nucleotides: TGTGCCAGCAGTTCCCGCTGGGGGACAGAGAACACTGAAGCTTTCTTT. Its translation is CASSSRWGTENTEAFF.

This chain uses TRBV20-1 with TRBJ2-1, with 10 bases lining up with TRBD2. Germline V gives CDR1 DFQATT, CDR2 SNEGSKA (reference sequence). This CDR3 spans 13 amino acids. With V trimmed by 3 bases and J by 8 bases, 4 bases remained unmatched. DNA for the CDR3: TGCAGTGCTAGTGGACTAGCGGAGGATGAGCAGTTCTTC. Translation: CSASGLAEDEQFF.

V gene TRBV4-2 combines with J gene TRBJ2-7; 8 bases align to TRBD2. Germline V gene sequence: CDR1 LGHNA, CDR2 YNFKEQ. CDR3 length: 16 residues. After removal of 1 base from V and 2 bases from J, the junction contained 7 bases not matched to a gene. The CDR3 sequence: CASSQVNGRGAYEQYF. The DNA of the CDR3 is TGTGCCAGCAGCCAAGTTAACGGGAGGGGGGCCTACGAGCAGTACTTC.

This chain links TRBV28 with TRBJ2-2; 9 bases fit TRBD2. Germline-derived CDR1 and CDR2 are MDHEN and SYDVKM. Trimming took 3 bases from V and 6 from J; bases not matched to a gene: 11. There are 17 residues in the CDR3. As DNA, the CDR3 is TGTGCCAGCAGTTTCGTGGCTAGCGGGAAAATTTCCGGGGAGCTGTTTTTT. This translates into CASSFVASGKISGELFF.

The V gene is TRBV30, the J gene TRBJ2-7, with 8 bases that match TRBD1. After removal of 5 bases from V and 3 bases from J, the junction contained 6 bases not matched to a gene. This CDR3 contains 13 residues. Germline V gene sequence: CDR1 GTSNPN, CDR2 SVGIG (reference sequence). CDR3 DNA sequence: TGTGCCTGGTTACCCGGACAGGGCTACGAGCAGTACTTC. This encodes CAWLPGQGYEQYF.

This clonotype was detected many times. CDR3 coding DNA: TGTGCCAGCAGCCAAGTTCGGAAGCAAATTGGCGAGACCCAGTACTTC. This codes for CASSQVRKQIGETQYF. This chain joins TRBV3-1 and TRBJ2-5; D is unresolved. V lost 1 base to trimming and J lost 5 bases, with 17 bases between them. Germline V CDR1 and CDR2: LGHDT, YNNKEL (reference sequence). The CDR3 consists of 16 residues.

A few counts support this clonotype. This chain uses TRBV5-1 with TRBJ2-3; TRBD1 agrees at 7 bases. Germline V gives CDR1 SGHRS, CDR2 YFSETQ. V lost 0 bases and J lost 4; bases outside the gene matches: 2. This CDR3 contains 14 residues. The CDR3 loop reads CASSLGDRSDTQYF. The DNA of the CDR3 is TGCGCCAGCAGCTTGGGGGACAGATCAGATACGCAGTATTTT.